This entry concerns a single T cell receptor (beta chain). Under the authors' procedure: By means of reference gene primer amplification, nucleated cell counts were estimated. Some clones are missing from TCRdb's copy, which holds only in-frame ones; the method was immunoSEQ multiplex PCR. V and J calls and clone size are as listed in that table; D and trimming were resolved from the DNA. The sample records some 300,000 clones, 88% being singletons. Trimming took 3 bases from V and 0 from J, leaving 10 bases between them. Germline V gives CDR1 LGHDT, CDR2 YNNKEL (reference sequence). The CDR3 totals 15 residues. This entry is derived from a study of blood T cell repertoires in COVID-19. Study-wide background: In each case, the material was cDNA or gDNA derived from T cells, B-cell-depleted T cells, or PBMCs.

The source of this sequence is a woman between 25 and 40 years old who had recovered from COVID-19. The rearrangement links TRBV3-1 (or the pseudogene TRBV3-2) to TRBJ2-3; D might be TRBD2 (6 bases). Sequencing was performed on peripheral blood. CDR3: CASSHTGTSTDTQYF. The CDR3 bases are TGTGCCAGCAGCCACACCGGGACTAGCACAGATACGCAGTATTTT.